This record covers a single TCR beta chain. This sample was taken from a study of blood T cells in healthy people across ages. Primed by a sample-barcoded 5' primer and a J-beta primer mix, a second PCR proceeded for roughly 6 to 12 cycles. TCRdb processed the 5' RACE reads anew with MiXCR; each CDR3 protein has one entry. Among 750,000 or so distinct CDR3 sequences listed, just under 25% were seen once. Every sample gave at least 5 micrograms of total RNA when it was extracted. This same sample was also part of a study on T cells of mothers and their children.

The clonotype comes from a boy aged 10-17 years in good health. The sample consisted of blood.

The CDR3 bases are TGTGCCACAGGGACCCAGTACTTC. Translation: CATGTQYF. The chain carries TRBV2 and TRBJ2-5; D is unclear. V was pared by 10 bases and J by 7 bases, with 4 bases between. CDR3 length: 8 amino acids. Germline CDR1 is SNHLY and CDR2 is FYNNEI.